A selection of T cell receptor beta chains follows, all from one sample in a study of CD8 T cells in ankylosing spondylitis. Each CDR3 protein gets one entry after TCRdb re-called the 5' RACE reads with MiXCR. The table includes around 75,000 distinct CDR3 sequences, roughly 5% detected once. Sequencing was performed on blood, either unsorted or a sorted T cell fraction (not recorded which). The source of these receptors is a male donor with ankylosing spondylitis or in good health (not recorded which). CDR3s include the opening cysteine and the closing phenylalanine or tryptophan. D genes are given only for firm matches. Rows give clone size only sometimes, using once, few, many, or a class for an expanded clone.

TRBV5-1,TRBJ2-1,many,.,TGCGCCAGCAGCTTCAGGTGGACCCAGCAGTTCTTC,CASSFRWTQQFF
TRBV29-1,TRBJ1-1,few,.,TGCAGCGGGGGACCGCCCCACTGGGGCTTT,CSGGPPHWGF
TRBV24-1,TRBJ2-1,few,TRBD1,TGTGCCACCAGTGAGAGGACAGGGGTCTCCTACAATGAGCAGTTCTTC,CATSERTGVSYNEQFF
TRBV27,TRBJ1-1,many,.,TGTGCCACCAGCGGGAGGGTAATGACTGAAGCTTTCTTT,CATSGRVMTEAFF
TRBV5-1,TRBJ2-6,.,.,TGCGCCAGCAGCGCCACAGGGACCGGGGCCACCGTCCTGACTTTC,CASSATGTGATVLTF
TRBV6-2/TRBV6-3,TRBJ1-1,many,TRBD1,TGTGCCAGCAAAGACAGGGAGAACACTGAAGCTTTCTTT,CASKDRENTEAFF
TRBV5-1,TRBJ2-7,many,TRBD2,TGCGCCAGCAGCCCGACGGGACTAGCGGGGACCTACGAGCAGTACTTC,CASSPTGLAGTYEQYF
TRBV3-1,TRBJ2-1,many,.,TGTGCCAGCACCCTAACAGGAACCTACAATGAGCAGTTCTTC,CASTLTGTYNEQFF
TRBV6-5,TRBJ1-5,many,.,TGTGCCAGCAGTTACTCGGCCCATGGGAATAGCAATCAGCCCCAGCATTTT,CASSYSAHGNSNQPQHF
TRBV28,TRBJ1-2,.,.,TGTGCCAGCACCAACGGCAAGGGAGTTTATGGCTACACCTTC,CASTNGKGVYGYTF
TRBV7-2,TRBJ1-2,few,.,TGTGCCAGCAGCCCACGGGAGACAGAACATGGCTACACCTTC,CASSPRETEHGYTF
TRBV12-3/TRBV12-4,TRBJ1-1,many,TRBD1,TGTGCCAGCAGGTCGGGACAGCCGGGCACTGAAGCTTTCTTT,CASRSGQPGTEAFF
TRBV5-1,TRBJ2-7,many,.,TGCGCCAGCAGCTTGGACGGGGACGGGAAGTACTTC,CASSLDGDGKYF
TRBV29-1,TRBJ1-5,many,.,TGCAGCGTTGCTCAGGATAGCAATCAGCCCCAGCATTTT,CSVAQDSNQPQHF
TRBV19,TRBJ1-3,many,.,TGTGCCAGTACTGATCGGTCCGGGGTTGGAAACACCATATATTTT,CASTDRSGVGNTIYF
TRBV29-1,TRBJ2-5,many,.,TGCAGCGTTACCAGCGGGGAGACCCAGTACTTC,CSVTSGETQYF
TRBV29-1,TRBJ2-7,many,TRBD1,TGCAGCGTTGAAGATGTTGCCGGGACAGGCACCTACGAGCAGTACTTC,CSVEDVAGTGTYEQYF
TRBV7-2,TRBJ1-2,many,.,TGTGCCAGCAGCTTAGATTCGGGCAACTATGGCTACACCTTC,CASSLDSGNYGYTF
TRBV5-1,TRBJ2-5,many,TRBD2,TGCGCCAGCTCTGGGGGACTACTAAGCTCAGAGACCCAGTACTTC,CASSGGLLSSETQYF
TRBV25-1,TRBJ2-7,many,.,TGTGCCAGCAGTGAATCAGTCTGGGGAGAGCAGTACTTC,CASSESVWGEQYF
TRBV14,TRBJ2-1,few,.,TGTGCCAGCAGCCAAGGATATGCAGGGTCGGGGTCATCCGGTAATGAGCAGTTCTTC,CASSQGYAGSGSSGNEQFF
TRBV3-1,TRBJ1-5,many,.,TGTGCCAGCAGCCACGCAGGTTCTTCGGGACAGCCCCAGCATTTT,CASSHAGSSGQPQHF
TRBV24-1,TRBJ1-5,many,.,TGTGCCACCAGTGATTCATCGTATAGCAATCAGCCCCAGCATTTT,CATSDSSYSNQPQHF
TRBV20-1,TRBJ1-2,medium-sized,.,TGCAGTGCCGGGGGGAACTATGGCTACACCTTC,CSAGGNYGYTF
TRBV11-2,TRBJ2-2,many,TRBD2,TGTGCCAGCAGCTCTCCAGTGTCTAGCGGCTCGAACACCGGGGAGCTGTTTTTT,CASSSPVSSGSNTGELFF
TRBV14,TRBJ2-2,many,.,TGTGCCAGCAACGAGGGCCTCACCGGGGAGCTGTTTTTT,CASNEGLTGELFF
TRBV6-5,TRBJ1-1,many,.,TGTGCCAGCAGGTTAGGAGCCACTGAAGCTTTCTTT,CASRLGATEAFF
TRBV7-2,TRBJ1-1,many,TRBD1,TGTGCCAGCAGCTTAGGCCCTAAGGGGGCGAGAACTGAAGCTTTCTTT,CASSLGPKGARTEAFF
TRBV24-1,TRBJ2-1,many,.,TGTGCCACCAGTGATTGGGGGGGCCCCAATGAGCAGTTCTTC,CATSDWGGPNEQFF
TRBV9,TRBJ1-1,many,.,TGTGCCAGCAGCGTTGGACACCTAAACACTGAAGCTTTCTTT,CASSVGHLNTEAFF
TRBV7-9,TRBJ2-7,many,.,TGTGCCAGCAGCTTAGCGTACCTGCCGCAGACCTACGTCTCGGAGCAGTACTTC,CASSLAYLPQTYVSEQYF
TRBV4-3,TRBJ2-3,many,.,TGCGCCAGCAGCCAAGCCCCCACAGATACGCAGTATTTT,CASSQAPTDTQYF
TRBV5-1,TRBJ2-4,many,.,TGCGCCAGCAGCGAAGCGGGCTCGGTCAAAAACATTCAGTACTTC,CASSEAGSVKNIQYF
TRBV20-1,TRBJ1-5,many,.,TGCAGTGCTAGAGATAATCCGGGGGTGATCAATCAGCCCCAGCATTTT,CSARDNPGVINQPQHF
TRBV27,TRBJ1-5,many,TRBD1,TGTGCCACCAAGACAGGGGGCAAGCCCCAGCATTTT,CATKTGGKPQHF
TRBV10-3,TRBJ2-7,many,.,TGTGCCATCAGTGAGGCTCCGGGCGAGCAGTACTTC,CAISEAPGEQYF
TRBV9,TRBJ2-3,many,TRBD2,TGTGCCAGCAGCCCCAGCTGGTCCAGCGGGGGGGCTGGAGATACGCAGTATTTT,CASSPSWSSGGAGDTQYF
TRBV11-1,TRBJ2-7,many,TRBD1,TGTGCCAGCAGCTCCACATCAACCCGGGACAGGGGGCTGTACGAGCAGTACTTC,CASSSTSTRDRGLYEQYF
TRBV28,TRBJ2-1,many,.,TGTGCCAGCGGCGTGGGAGACCTTACGGACAATGAGCAGTTCTTC,CASGVGDLTDNEQFF
TRBV11-2,TRBJ2-1,many,TRBD2,TGTGCCAGCAGCGCGGGAGTCGGTTATGAGCAGTTCTTC,CASSAGVGYEQFF
TRBV7-2,TRBJ1-1,many,.,TGTGCCAGCAGCTCTTACAGGGTTGACACTGAAGCTTTCTTT,CASSSYRVDTEAFF
TRBV5-5,TRBJ1-2,many,.,TGTGCCAGCAGCTTGGGCACCGAATCCTATGGCTACACCTTC,CASSLGTESYGYTF
TRBV27,TRBJ2-2,many,.,TGTGCCAGCAGTTTATTGGGGAGCCCGAACACCGGGGAGCTGTTTTTT,CASSLLGSPNTGELFF
TRBV27,TRBJ2-1,many,.,TGTGCCAGCAGTCCGATAAGGGGCTCCTACAATGAGCAGTTCTTC,CASSPIRGSYNEQFF
TRBV18,TRBJ1-2,many,.,TGTGCCAGCTCAACCCGGACAAGTAACTATGGCTACACCTTC,CASSTRTSNYGYTF
TRBV27,TRBJ2-2,many,.,TGTGCCAGCAGTCTTTACACCGGGGAGCTGTTTTTT,CASSLYTGELFF
TRBV3-1,TRBJ2-1,many,TRBD1,TGTGCCAGCAGCCGGAGACGGGGACAGGGGTTGAATGAGCAGTTCTTC,CASSRRRGQGLNEQFF
TRBV20-1,TRBJ1-5,.,.,TGCAATGCCCAGGGAGTTCAGCCCCAGCATTTT,CNAQGVQPQHF
TRBV21-1,TRBJ2-3,many,.,TGTGCCAGCAGCAAGACAGATCACGGAGATACGCAGTATTTT,CASSKTDHGDTQYF
TRBV7-8,TRBJ2-3,many,TRBD1,TGTGCCAGCAGCTTAACCCCGAGACAGGGGGCGGGAGATACGCAGTATTTT,CASSLTPRQGAGDTQYF
TRBV19,TRBJ1-1,many,TRBD1,TGTGCCAGTAGTAACACAGGGGGCACTGAAGCTTTCTTT,CASSNTGGTEAFF
TRBV6-2/TRBV6-3,TRBJ2-7,many,.,TGTGCCAGCAAAAGGCTCGAGATAACTTACGAGCAGTACTTC,CASKRLEITYEQYF
TRBV9,TRBJ2-3,many,.,TGTGCCAGCAGCGCGGCTGACCCCCCAGATACGCAGTATTTT,CASSAADPPDTQYF
TRBV4-1,TRBJ2-2,many,TRBD1,TGCGCCAGCAGCCCGGGACAGGGGGCAACCGGGGAGCTGTTTTTT,CASSPGQGATGELFF
TRBV28,TRBJ2-5,many,.,TGTGCCAGCAGTCCCACCTATGGGCGGCAAAACCAAGAGACCCAGTACTTC,CASSPTYGRQNQETQYF
TRBV29-1,TRBJ1-2,many,.,TGCAGCGTTCCCAAAGGGGTCCGGGAGTATGGCTACACCTTC,CSVPKGVREYGYTF